Shown below are 5 T cell receptor beta chains from a single sample sequenced in a study of T cells in Graves' hyperthyroidism and ophthalmopathy. TCR beta CDR3 regions were amplified from RNA transcripts. Primed by the HTBI set, a first-round RT-PCR was run on the TCR CDR3. One entry per CDR3 protein, called by TCRdb with MiXCR from the multiplex PCR reads. The table records 470,000 or so distinct CDR3 sequences, around 21% of them present only once. Sequenced sample: blood. The receptors stem from a man aged 18 to 30 with Graves' hyperthyroidism.

Ten or more counts support this clonotype. The chain combines TRBV12-3 or TRBV12-4 with TRBJ1-2, with 7 positions matching TRBD1. This CDR3 region has 15 residues. Unmatched junction bases numbered 11, after V lost 6 bases and J lost 4 bases. The CDR3 is CASSPTQGVFYGYTF. As DNA, the CDR3 is TGTGCCAGCAGCCCAACCCAGGGGGTGTTCTATGGCTACACCTTC.

This clonotype was picked up a small number of times. The V gene is TRBV12-3 or TRBV12-4, the J gene TRBJ2-7; a weak D match, TRBD1 (5 bases). There are 19 residues in the CDR3. The ends were cut back, 3 bases at V and 0 bases at J, with 24 bases in the middle. The chain's CDR3 is CASSFLIRTKSTPSYEQYF. The CDR3 nucleotides are TGTGCCAGCAGTTTCCTCATTCGGACAAAATCAACCCCCTCCTACGAGCAGTACTTC.

This clonotype has at least ten counts. V usage is TRBV30 and J usage is TRBJ2-4, with D hard to call. Trimming stripped 0 bases from V and 8 bases from J, with 5 bases between. This CDR3 contains 11 residues. Germline V CDR1 and CDR2: GTSNPN, SVGIG (reference sequence). Here the CDR3 DNA reads TGTGCCTGGAGTGTAAGGGACATTCAGTACTTC. Its translation is CAWSVRDIQYF. Using reference TRBV30 and TRBJ2-4 for the parts outside the CDR3, the full variable domain is SQTIHQWPATLVQPVGSPLSLECTVEGTSNPNLYWYRQAAGRGLQLLFYSVGIGQISSEVPQNLSASRPQDRQFILSSKKLLLSDSGFYLCAWSVRDIQYFGAGTRLSVL.

The table lists this clonotype with many counts. The V and J genes are TRBV7-8 and TRBJ2-5; TRBD2 agrees at 9 bases. Germline CDR1 is SGHVS and CDR2 is FQNEAQ. The length of the CDR3 is 14 residues. The V and J ends lost 4 bases and 3 bases, in that order; junction bases with no gene match: 3. In nucleotides, the CDR3 is TGTGCCAGCAGCTCCTTAGCGGGGGAAGAGACCCAGTACTTC. This sequence encodes CASSSLAGEETQYF.

The chain combines TRBV14 with TRBJ1-1; D might be TRBD1 (5 bases). The CDR3 is made up of 12 amino acids. Germline-derived CDR1 and CDR2 are SGHDN and FVKESK. Between the trimmed V and J ends, which lost 4 bases and 12 bases, there was a span of 15 bases. In DNA, the CDR3 is TGTGCCAGCAGCCTTTTGGCAGGGCGGACTTTCTTT. Translated: CASSLLAGRTFF.